This T cell receptor (beta chain) was found in a study of T cells after yellow fever vaccination (dated by TCRdb to about 2019). Concerning the study at large: The SMART-Seq v4 Ultra Low Input RNA kit was used to prepare libraries from fractions with low cell numbers. To track T-cell clones before and after primary and booster YFV17D yellow fever vaccination, bulk TCR alpha and beta repertoires were sequenced longitudinally. Two healthy male donors made up the cohort, one aged 18 to 30 years and the other aged 30 to 39 years. Blood was drawn at multiple timepoints before and after primary and secondary immunization, with bulk PBMC replicates and cell subsets isolated.

Trimming removed 1 base from V and 3 bases from J; the gene matches leave 4 bases unexplained. CDR1 and CDR2, looked up from the germline V gene, are SGHRS and YFSETQ. Reading from cysteine to phenylalanine, the CDR3 counts 15 amino acids. Only CDR3 DNA remains: 45 bases, in frame from the first base. The treatment or condition label here, explained by the study, means: live attenuated yellow fever vaccine strain. PBMCs were isolated from peripheral blood using a standard Ficoll-Paque protocol. Dynabeads CD4 and CD8 positive selection kits were used to isolate the CD4 and CD8 T-cell fractions. TriZol was used to extract RNA from bulk PBMCs, CD4 and CD8 fractions, and dextramer-positive and dextramer-negative fractions. TCR cDNA was synthesized by 5'RACE template switching, through which a universal primer site and unique molecular identifiers were introduced. cDNA synthesis was primed from both the TCR alpha and TCR beta constant segments. Library amplification used two PCR steps, and the second PCR step added sample barcodes and sequencing adapters. Sequencing of libraries was done on Illumina HiSeq 2500 (2x100 bp) or NovaSeq (2x150 bp). For the original study's pipeline: MIGEC handled demultiplexing of reads and collapsing into UMI consensus sequences, while MiXCR performed V(D)J alignment. Vaccine-responding clonotypes were identified with edgeR using replicate PBMC samples, with FDR below 0.01 and a log2 fold change above 5 up to day 15 being required. Bulk clonotypes were assigned CD4 or CD8 identity according to which sequenced CD4 or CD8 repertoire held them at higher abundance. TCRdb took the public reads, trimmed them with fastp at Q25, ran MiXCR for clone calling and kept in-frame beta chains. Here each entry gathers all rows of one CDR3 protein and keeps the most common genes and DNA. The V and J calls shown here were made by TCRdb, not taken from the authors' results. The sample table shows more than 65,000 distinct CDR3 sequences, and 7.3% are seen once. The ten most abundant clones make up approximately 30% of the sample.

Study-wide findings and limitations: Computational filtering was required because FACS-sorted repertoires could contain abundant contaminating clonotypes from the bulk population. Only a couple of donors were included in the study, so the extent to which the findings can be generalized is limited. Most clones expanded after primary vaccination were re-detected after the booster (96% of CD4 and roughly 85% of CD8), suggesting broad memory maintenance. The secondary T-cell response was found to be weaker but faster than the primary response, with a peak reached on day 5 rather than on day 15. A small fraction of clonotypes showed up in both the CD4 and CD8 compartments, probably as a result of convergent recombination.

On this clonotype: Its antigen remains unidentified. Base qualities are not recorded, but no much larger clone differs from it by a single base.

Specimen: CD8+ T cells sorted from PBMCs, collected more than 8 days after the first yellow fever vaccination. The rearranged chain carries TRBV5-1 and TRBJ2-1; 7 nucleotides in the junction match TRBD1. The source is a man aged 18 to 29 who received the YFV17D yellow fever vaccine. The base sequence is TGCGCCAGCAGCTTGCGAGGGGGCAGCTACAATGAGCAGTTCTTC. Its amino acids are CASSLRGGSYNEQFF.